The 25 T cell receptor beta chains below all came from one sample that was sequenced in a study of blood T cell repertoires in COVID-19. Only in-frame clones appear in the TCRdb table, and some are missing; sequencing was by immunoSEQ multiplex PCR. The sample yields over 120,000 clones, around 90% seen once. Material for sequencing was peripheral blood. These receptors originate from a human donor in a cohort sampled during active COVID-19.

CDR3 region: CASSMSVPGDTEAFF. The DNA for the CDR3 is TGTGCCAGTAGTATGTCAGTCCCGGGGGACACTGAAGCTTTCTTT. This chain connects TRBV19 to TRBJ1-1; D perhaps matches TRBD1 (5 bases). CDR3 length: 15 amino acids. Germline loops: CDR1 LNHDA, CDR2 SQIVND (reference sequence). V lost 3 bases to trimming and J lost 3 bases, with 14 bases between them. Looking up the rest from reference TRBV19 and TRBJ1-1 gives the full variable domain: DGGITQSPKYLFRKEGQNVTLSCEQNLNHDAMYWYRQDPGQGLRLIYYSQIVNDFQKGDIAEGYSVSREKKESFPLTVTSAQKNPTAFYLCASSMSVPGDTEAFFGQGTRLTVV.

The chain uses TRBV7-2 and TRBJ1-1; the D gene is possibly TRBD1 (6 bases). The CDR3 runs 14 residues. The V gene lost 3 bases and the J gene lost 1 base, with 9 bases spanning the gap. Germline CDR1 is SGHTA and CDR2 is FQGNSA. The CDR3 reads CASSFWTENTEAFF. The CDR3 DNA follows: TGTGCCAGCAGCTTTTGGACAGAGAACACTGAAGCTTTCTTT.

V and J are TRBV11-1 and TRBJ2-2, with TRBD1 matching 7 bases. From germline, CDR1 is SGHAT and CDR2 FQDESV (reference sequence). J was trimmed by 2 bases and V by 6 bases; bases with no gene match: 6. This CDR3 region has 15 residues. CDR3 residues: CASRSTGSNTGELFF. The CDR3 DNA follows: TGTGCCAGCAGGTCGACAGGGAGCAACACCGGGGAGCTGTTTTTT.

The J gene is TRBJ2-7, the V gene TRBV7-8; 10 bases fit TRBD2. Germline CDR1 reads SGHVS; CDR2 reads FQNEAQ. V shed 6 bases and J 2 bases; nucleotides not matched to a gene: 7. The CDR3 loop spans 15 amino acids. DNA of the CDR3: TGTGCCAGCAGATATAGGACTAGCGGAACCTACGAGCAGTACTTC. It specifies CASRYRTSGTYEQYF.

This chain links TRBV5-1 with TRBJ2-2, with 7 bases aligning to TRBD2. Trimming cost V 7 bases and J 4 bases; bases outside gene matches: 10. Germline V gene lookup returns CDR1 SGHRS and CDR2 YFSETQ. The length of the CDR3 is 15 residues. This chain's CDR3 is CASAHPREGTGELFF. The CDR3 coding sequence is TGCGCCAGCGCTCACCCCAGGGAGGGCACCGGGGAGCTGTTTTTT.

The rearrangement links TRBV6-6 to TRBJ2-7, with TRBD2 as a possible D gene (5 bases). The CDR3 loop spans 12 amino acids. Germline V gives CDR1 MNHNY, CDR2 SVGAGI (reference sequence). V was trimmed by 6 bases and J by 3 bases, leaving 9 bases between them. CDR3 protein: CASRDFLYEQYF. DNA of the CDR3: TGTGCCAGCAGGGACTTCCTCTACGAGCAGTACTTC.

CDR3 DNA sequence: TGCAGTGGAACAGGGGGCAATGAGCAGTTCTTC. Its translation is CSGTGGNEQFF. This chain joins TRBV20-1 and TRBJ2-1, with 8 nucleotides matching TRBD1. V shed 7 bases and J 6 bases; nucleotides not matched to a gene: 2. CDR1 and CDR2 (germline): DFQATT, SNEGSKA (reference sequence). This CDR3 contains 11 residues.

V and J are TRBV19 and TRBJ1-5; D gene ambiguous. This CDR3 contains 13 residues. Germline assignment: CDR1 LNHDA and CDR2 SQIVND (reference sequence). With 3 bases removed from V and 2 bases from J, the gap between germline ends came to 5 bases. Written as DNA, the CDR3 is TGTGCCAGTAGTATCCTAGGCAATCAGCCCCAGCATTTT. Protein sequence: CASSILGNQPQHF.

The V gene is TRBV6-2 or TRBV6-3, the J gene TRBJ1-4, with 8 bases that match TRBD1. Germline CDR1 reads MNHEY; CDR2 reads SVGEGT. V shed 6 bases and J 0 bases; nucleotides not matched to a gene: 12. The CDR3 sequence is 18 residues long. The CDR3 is CASSPSPGQGATNEKLFF. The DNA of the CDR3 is TGTGCCAGCAGCCCTTCCCCCGGACAGGGTGCAACTAATGAAAAACTGTTTTTT.

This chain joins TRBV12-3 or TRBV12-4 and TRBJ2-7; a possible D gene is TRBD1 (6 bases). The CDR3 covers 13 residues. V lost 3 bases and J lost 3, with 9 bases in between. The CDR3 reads CASSFGGHYEQYF. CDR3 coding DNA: TGTGCCAGCAGTTTTGGGGGACACTACGAGCAGTACTTC.

The CDR3 DNA is TGTGCCAGCAGTCAAGGACTAGCGGGGGCCGAGCAGTACTTC. Translation: CASSQGLAGAEQYF. The V gene is TRBV7-9, the J gene TRBJ2-7; TRBD2 agrees at 13 bases. The V gene end was trimmed by 6 bases and the J gene end by 6 bases; junction bases not matched to a gene: 5. Per the germline V gene, CDR1 is SEHNR and CDR2 is FQNEAQ (reference sequence). The CDR3 is made up of 14 amino acids.

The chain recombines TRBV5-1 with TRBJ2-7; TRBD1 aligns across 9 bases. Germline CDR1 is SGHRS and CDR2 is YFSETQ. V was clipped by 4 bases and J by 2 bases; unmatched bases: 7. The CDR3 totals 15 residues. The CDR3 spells CASSIAWTGAYEQYF. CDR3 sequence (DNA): TGCGCCAGCAGCATTGCCTGGACAGGGGCCTACGAGCAGTACTTC.

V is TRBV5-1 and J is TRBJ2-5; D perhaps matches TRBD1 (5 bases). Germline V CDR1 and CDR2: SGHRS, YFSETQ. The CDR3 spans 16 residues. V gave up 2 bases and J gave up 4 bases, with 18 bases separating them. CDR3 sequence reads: CASSLGRGGWGETQYF. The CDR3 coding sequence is TGCGCCAGCAGCTTAGGAAGGGGCGGTTGGGGAGAGACCCAGTACTTC.

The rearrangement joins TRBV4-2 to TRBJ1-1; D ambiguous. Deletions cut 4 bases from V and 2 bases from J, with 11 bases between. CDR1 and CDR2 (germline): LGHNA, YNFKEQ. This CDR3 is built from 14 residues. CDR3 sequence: CASSREASNTEAFF. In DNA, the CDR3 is TGTGCCAGCAGCCGCGAGGCCAGTAACACTGAAGCTTTCTTT.

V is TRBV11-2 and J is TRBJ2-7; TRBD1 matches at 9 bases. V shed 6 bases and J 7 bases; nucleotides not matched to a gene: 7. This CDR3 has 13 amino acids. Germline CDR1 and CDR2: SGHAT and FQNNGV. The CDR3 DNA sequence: TGTGCCAGCAGTCTCACAGGGGGCGATGAGCAGTACTTC. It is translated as CASSLTGGDEQYF.

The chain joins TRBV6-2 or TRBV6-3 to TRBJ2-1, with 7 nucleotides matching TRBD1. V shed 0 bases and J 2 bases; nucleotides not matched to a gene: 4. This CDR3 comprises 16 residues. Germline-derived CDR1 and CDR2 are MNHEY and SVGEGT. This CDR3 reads CASSYSTGIAYNEQFF. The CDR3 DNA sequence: TGTGCCAGCAGTTACTCGACAGGGATAGCCTACAATGAGCAGTTCTTC.

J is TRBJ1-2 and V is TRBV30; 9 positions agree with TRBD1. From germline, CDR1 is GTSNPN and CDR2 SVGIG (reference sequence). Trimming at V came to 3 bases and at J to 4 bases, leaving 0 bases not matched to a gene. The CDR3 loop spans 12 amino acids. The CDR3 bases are TGTGCCTGGAGACAGGGGGCCTATGGCTACACCTTC. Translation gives CAWRQGAYGYTF.

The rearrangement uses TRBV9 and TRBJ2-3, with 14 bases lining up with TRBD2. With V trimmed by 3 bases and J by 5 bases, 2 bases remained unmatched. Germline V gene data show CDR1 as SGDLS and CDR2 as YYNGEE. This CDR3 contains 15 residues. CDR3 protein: CASSEGLAGVDTQYF. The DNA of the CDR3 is TGTGCCAGCAGCGAGGGACTAGCGGGAGTAGATACGCAGTATTTT.

CDR3 region: CASRLHRDRVGEQYF. The CDR3 nucleotides are TGTGCCAGCAGACTACATAGGGACAGGGTGGGGGAGCAGTACTTC. The V gene is TRBV27, the J gene TRBJ2-7; TRBD1 aligns across 9 bases. J gave up 7 bases and V 6 bases, and 13 bases lay outside the gene matches. Germline V gene sequence: CDR1 MNHEY, CDR2 SMNVEV (reference sequence). CDR3 length equals 15 residues.

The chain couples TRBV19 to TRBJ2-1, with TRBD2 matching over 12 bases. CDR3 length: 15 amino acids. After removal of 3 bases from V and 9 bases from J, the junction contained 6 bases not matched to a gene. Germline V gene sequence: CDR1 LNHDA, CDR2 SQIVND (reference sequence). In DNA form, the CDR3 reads TGTGCCAGTAGTATGCTAGCGGGGGGGCCGGGTGAGCAGTTCTTC. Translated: CASSMLAGGPGEQFF.

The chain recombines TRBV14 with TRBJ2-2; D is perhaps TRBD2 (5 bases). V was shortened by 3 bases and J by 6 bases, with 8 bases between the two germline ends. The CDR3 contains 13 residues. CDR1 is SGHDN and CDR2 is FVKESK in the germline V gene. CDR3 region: CASSQRVAGELFF. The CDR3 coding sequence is TGTGCCAGCAGCCAGCGGGTCGCCGGGGAGCTGTTTTTT. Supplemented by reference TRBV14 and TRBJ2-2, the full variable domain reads EAGVTQFPSHSVIEKGQTVTLRCDPISGHDNLYWYRRVMGKEIKFLLHFVKESKQDESGMPNNRFLAERTGGTYSTLKVQPAELEDSGVYFCASSQRVAGELFFGEGSRLTVL.

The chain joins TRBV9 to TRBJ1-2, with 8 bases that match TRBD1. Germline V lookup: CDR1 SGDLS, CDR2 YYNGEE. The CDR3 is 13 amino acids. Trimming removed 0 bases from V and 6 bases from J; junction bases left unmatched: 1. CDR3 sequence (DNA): TGTGCCAGCAGCGTAGTGACAGGGGATGGCTACACCTTC. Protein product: CASSVVTGDGYTF.

The CDR3, as DNA: TGTGCCAGTAGTATCCGAAGACACCCAGGGTACGAGCAGTACTTC. It codes for CASSIRRHPGYEQYF. This chain uses TRBV19 with TRBJ2-7; tentatively, D is TRBD1 (5 bases). There are 15 residues in the CDR3. CDR1 and CDR2 from the germline V gene are LNHDA and SQIVND (reference sequence). Trimming stripped 3 bases from V and 4 bases from J, with 16 bases between.

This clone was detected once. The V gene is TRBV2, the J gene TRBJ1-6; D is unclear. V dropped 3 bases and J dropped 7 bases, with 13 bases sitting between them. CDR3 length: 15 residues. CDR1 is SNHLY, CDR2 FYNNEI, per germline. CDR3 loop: CASSERLGGNSPLHF. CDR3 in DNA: TGTGCCAGCAGTGAGAGACTCGGCGGGAATTCACCCCTCCACTTT.

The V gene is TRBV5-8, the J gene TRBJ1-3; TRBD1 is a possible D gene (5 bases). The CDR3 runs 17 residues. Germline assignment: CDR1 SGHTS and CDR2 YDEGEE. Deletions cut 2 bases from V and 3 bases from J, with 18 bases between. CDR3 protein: CASSFPDIATIGNTIYF. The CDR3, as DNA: TGTGCCAGCAGCTTCCCGGACATTGCAACGATTGGAAACACCATATATTTT.